These T cell receptor beta chains were read from a single sample in a study of blood T cell repertoires in COVID-19. Repertoires were generated with immunoSEQ multiplex PCR, while TCRdb's copy carries only in-frame clones and drops some. Altogether around 210,000 clones are present, nearly 90% being singletons, with the ten largest covering roughly a sixth. Sequencing input: peripheral blood. The origin of the receptors is a middle-aged man with COVID-19, enrolled during active disease. CDR3s include the opening cysteine and the closing phenylalanine or tryptophan. The D gene is left open where the match is weak. Only part of the rows carry a size: once, few, many, or a class if the clone is expanded.

J	size	V	D	CDR3	DNA
TRBJ1-3	NA	TRBV30	NA	CAWSLGAPSSGNTIYF	TGTGCCTGGAGCCTGGGCGCGCCCAGCTCTGGAAACACCATATATTTT
TRBJ2-5	NA	TRBV9	NA	CASSVEAGETQYF	TGTGCCAGCAGCGTAGAAGCAGGGGAGACCCAGTACTTC
TRBJ1-4	NA	TRBV7-9	TRBD1	CASSPGGPTGNEKLFF	TGTGCCAGCAGCCCAGGGGGGCCCACGGGTAATGAAAAACTGTTTTTT
TRBJ1-1	NA	TRBV11-2	TRBD1	CASSGRGDTEAFF	TGTGCCAGCAGCGGCAGGGGGGACACTGAAGCTTTCTTT
TRBJ1-5	NA	TRBV27	NA	CASSLDRGAGSNQPQHF	TGTGCCAGCAGTTTAGATCGGGGGGCAGGGAGCAATCAGCCCCAGCATTTT
TRBJ2-3	NA	TRBV3-1/TRBV3-2	NA	CASSPTGTSTDTQYF	TGTGCCAGCAGCCCCACCGGGACTAGCACAGATACGCAGTATTTT
TRBJ2-1	NA	TRBV6-5	NA	CASSSHGVVLSNEQFF	TGTGCCAGCAGTTCCCACGGGGTAGTGCTATCGAATGAGCAGTTCTTC
TRBJ2-3	NA	TRBV28	NA	CASRSASRGDTQYF	TGTGCCAGCAGGTCGGCGAGCCGAGGGGATACGCAGTATTTT
TRBJ2-5	NA	TRBV6-5	TRBD1	CASSRDRGRQETQYF	TGTGCCAGCAGCCGGGACAGGGGGCGGCAAGAGACCCAGTACTTC
TRBJ1-6	NA	TRBV7-9	TRBD1	CASSPGQGHYNSPLHF	TGTGCCAGCAGCCCGGGACAGGGGCACTATAATTCACCCCTCCACTTT
TRBJ1-1	few	TRBV27	NA	CASSLRRMNTEAFF	TGTGCCAGCAGTTTAAGGCGGATGAACACTGAAGCTTTCTTT
TRBJ2-3	NA	TRBV6-4	NA	CANCHSGTDTQYF	TGTGCCAACTGTCATTCGGGAACAGATACGCAGTATTTT
TRBJ1-2	NA	TRBV28	TRBD1	CASSPGGQGAQGYTF	TGTGCCAGCAGTCCCGGGGGACAGGGGGCGCAAGGCTACACCTTC
TRBJ2-1	NA	TRBV5-5	NA	CASSFSFGQTYNEQFF	TGTGCCAGCAGCTTTAGCTTTGGACAGACGTACAATGAGCAGTTCTTC
TRBJ1-1	NA	TRBV6-5	NA	CASRLAGNTEAFF	TGTGCCAGCAGATTGGCAGGCAACACTGAAGCTTTCTTT